Following are 32 T cell receptor beta chains from one sample sequenced in a study of CD8+ T cells in alopecia areata listed by TCRdb under 2018. Library creation used the immunoSEQ multiplex PCR assay. For TCR sequencing, RNA was extracted from every sample and reverse transcribed into cDNA to serve as template. Here the immuneACCESS table is served through TCRdb, limited to in-frame sequences with V and J called. Missing clones are a known gap in these copies; in checked studies unresolved V genes cover under half, and the rest lacks a known reason. The sample table lists about 97,000 clones, roughly two fifths of them with a count of one. The top ten clones comprise about 1.5% of the sample. Sample: CD4+ T cells sorted from blood. These receptors were taken from a human donor with alopecia areata.

V usage is TRBV28 and J usage is TRBJ2-7, with 7 bases matching TRBD2. The junction had 10 bases not matched to a gene; V was cut back by 4 bases and J by 4 bases. The CDR3 totals 15 residues. From germline, CDR1 is MDHEN and CDR2 SYDVKM. The CDR3 bases are TGTGCCAGCAGTTCCAGACTAGCAGATTCATACGAGCAGTACTTC. It yields the protein CASSSRLADSYEQYF.

This clone has just one count. V and J are TRBV25-1 and TRBJ1-2; D perhaps matches TRBD1 (6 bases). The V end lost 4 bases, the J end lost 2 bases, and 8 bases lay between the germline ends. Germline V lookup: CDR1 MGHDK, CDR2 SYGVNS. The CDR3 runs 13 residues. CDR3 nucleotide sequence: TGTGCCAGCAGTGCCGGACAGAACTATGGCTACACCTTC. Protein: CASSAGQNYGYTF.

The chain uses TRBV4-3 and TRBJ2-3; D remains unclear. The V and J ends lost 0 bases and 2 bases respectively, with 18 bases between them. Germline V gene sequence: CDR1 LGHNA, CDR2 YSLEER. The CDR3 consists of 18 residues. In nucleotides, the CDR3 is TGCGCCAGCAGCCAAGATTTAAATTGGCAGGCTTACACAGATACGCAGTATTTT. Protein: CASSQDLNWQAYTDTQYF.

The chain combines TRBV6-5 with TRBJ1-3; D remains unclear. V lost 7 bases and J 1 base, leaving 11 bases between the germline ends. Germline-derived CDR1 and CDR2 are MNHEY and SVGAGI. The CDR3 has 14 amino acids. The CDR3 sequence: CASKVSLSGNTIYF. The CDR3, as DNA: TGTGCCAGCAAAGTATCTTTATCTGGAAACACCATATATTTT.

Only a few counts were recorded for this clone. This sequence joins TRBV4-1 and TRBJ2-7; possibly TRBD1 for D (6 bases). Trimming pared 3 bases from V and 4 bases from J, leaving 19 bases between. CDR1 and CDR2 (germline): MGHRA, YSYEKL. The CDR3 is 16 amino acids. The CDR3 spells CASSHPAGTRGYEQYF. The CDR3 coding sequence is TGCGCCAGCAGCCATCCTGCTGGTACCAGGGGTTACGAGCAGTACTTC.

This clone showed up just a few times. The gene calls are TRBV4-1 and TRBJ2-7; D gene unclear. The CDR3 spans 15 residues. V dropped 4 bases and J dropped 3 bases, with 16 bases sitting between them. Germline-derived CDR1 and CDR2 are MGHRA and YSYEKL. The CDR3 DNA sequence: TGCGCCAGCAGCCTTTTCGGCGGTTTAGTCTACGAGCAGTACTTC. It codes for CASSLFGGLVYEQYF.

The V and J genes are TRBV4-1 and TRBJ2-7; 9 positions match TRBD1. The CDR3 loop spans 17 amino acids. Germline V lookup: CDR1 MGHRA, CDR2 YSYEKL. V was pared by 1 base and J by 3 bases, with 10 bases of the junction left unmatched. CDR3 residues: CASSQVLLDRGIYEQYF. As DNA, the CDR3 is TGCGCCAGCAGCCAAGTCCTCCTCGACAGGGGGATCTACGAGCAGTACTTC.

In its sample, this clone was seen a few times. Distinct nucleotide sequences in the sample also encode this CDR3. The chain uses TRBV29-1 and TRBJ2-5; D gene unclear. The CDR3 runs to 11 residues. Trimming left V 8 bases short and J 4 bases short, with 11 bases between. The germline gives CDR1 SQVTM, CDR2 ANQGSEA. CDR3 sequence: CSPQTPETQYF. The CDR3 DNA is TGCAGCCCTCAAACTCCAGAGACCCAGTACTTC.

The chain has TRBV30 and TRBJ2-7; TRBD2 might be the D (6 bases). This CDR3 contains 13 residues. CDR1 is GTSNPN and CDR2 is SVGIG in the germline V gene (reference sequence). The V and J ends lost 2 bases and 3 bases respectively, with 11 bases between them. In DNA form, the CDR3 reads TGTGCCTGGAGTTCGGGGGTGGGCTACGAGCAGTACTTC. Translating gives CAWSSGVGYEQYF.

J is TRBJ1-2 and V is TRBV20-1; D possibly corresponds to TRBD1 (5 bases). The V gene's germline CDR1 is DFQATT and CDR2 SNEGSKA (reference sequence). There are 11 residues in the CDR3. V lost 6 bases to trimming and J lost 7 bases, with 12 bases between them. CDR3 protein: CSARGDGGYTF. In DNA form, the CDR3 reads TGCAGTGCCCGGGGGGACGGTGGCTACACCTTC.

The chain links TRBV12-5 to TRBJ1-6; no firm D call. This CDR3 region has 14 residues. V was shortened by 7 bases and J by 4 bases, with 11 bases between the two germline ends. From germline, CDR1 is LGHNT and CDR2 FRNRAP. CDR3 sequence: CASALTGYNSPLHF. In nucleotides, the CDR3 is TGTGCTAGTGCCCTTACGGGGTATAATTCACCCCTCCACTTT.

This clone was picked up a small number of times. The genes are TRBV7-9 and TRBJ2-3; no firm D call. Germline-derived CDR1 and CDR2 are SEHNR and FQNEAQ (reference sequence). The ends were cut back, 1 base at V and 0 bases at J, with 8 bases in the middle. The CDR3 length is 15 residues. The DNA for the CDR3 is TGTGCCAGCAGCTTAGGGCGGTCTAGCACAGATACGCAGTATTTT. Translated, it gives CASSLGRSSTDTQYF.

The chain recombines TRBV15 with TRBJ1-3; weak D call: TRBD1 (5 bases). CDR1 and CDR2 from the germline V gene are LNHNV and YYDKDF (reference sequence). Trimming took off 0 bases at V and 7 bases at J, with 10 bases between the two ends. This CDR3 has 14 residues. CDR3 residues: CATSRDGGGNTIYF. The DNA of the CDR3 is TGTGCCACCAGCAGAGATGGTGGGGGGAACACCATATATTTT.

The rearrangement joins TRBV27 to TRBJ2-1; D gene uncertain. Germline lookup yields CDR1 MNHEY and CDR2 SMNVEV (reference sequence). V shed 10 bases and J shed 0 bases, with 10 bases lying between them. The CDR3 loop spans 13 amino acids. CDR3 loop: CATAEISYNEQFF. The CDR3 region has the DNA TGTGCCACGGCGGAAATCTCCTACAATGAGCAGTTCTTC.

V is TRBV7-2 and J is TRBJ1-5; TRBD1 is a possible D gene (5 bases). Germline V gene data show CDR1 as SGHTA and CDR2 as FQGNSA. The CDR3 runs to 13 residues. The V end lost 5 bases, the J end lost 5 bases, and 10 bases lay between the germline ends. The CDR3 spells CASSIRGDQPQHF. In DNA, the CDR3 is TGTGCCAGCAGCATACGGGGGGATCAGCCCCAGCATTTT.

This chain links TRBV5-1 with TRBJ2-4; D might be TRBD1 (6 bases). This CDR3 comprises 15 residues. Trimming took 4 bases from V and 3 from J, leaving 14 bases between them. Germline lookup yields CDR1 SGHRS and CDR2 YFSETQ. DNA for the CDR3: TGCGCCAGCAGCGAGGGACACTCCGGCAAAAACATTCAGTACTTC. It yields the protein CASSEGHSGKNIQYF.

The chain joins TRBV5-1 to TRBJ2-3; D could derive from TRBD1 or TRBD2 (6 bases each). This CDR3 is built from 14 residues. Germline V gives CDR1 SGHRS, CDR2 YFSETQ. The V end lost 3 bases, the J end lost 4 bases, and 12 bases lay between the germline ends. CDR3 protein: CASSWGDTSDTQYF. The CDR3 bases are TGCGCCAGCAGCTGGGGGGACACCTCAGATACGCAGTATTTT.

The rearrangement uses TRBV5-1 and TRBJ2-1; the match to TRBD2 covers 13 bases. The V segment lost 4 bases and the J segment 3 bases; nucleotides outside the gene matches: 7. Germline V lookup: CDR1 SGHRS, CDR2 YFSETQ. The CDR3 runs 17 residues. The CDR3 loop is CASSPGTSGTGYNEQFF. CDR3 nucleotides: TGCGCCAGCAGCCCAGGGACTAGCGGGACAGGCTACAATGAGCAGTTCTTC.

This clone was seen a few times. The chain is built from TRBV4-2 and TRBJ2-7, with D maybe TRBD1 (6 bases). With 3 bases removed from V and 6 bases from J, the gap between germline ends came to 12 bases. The CDR3 extends over 13 amino acids. Looked up from germline, CDR1 is LGHNA and CDR2 is YNFKEQ. The DNA of the CDR3 is TGTGCCAGCAGCCAGGATAAACAGGGCGAGCAGTACTTC. This gives the protein CASSQDKQGEQYF.

The chain combines TRBV15 with TRBJ2-5, with 10 bases aligning to TRBD2. The CDR3 has 17 residues. Trimming took 0 bases from V and 4 from J; bases not matched to a gene: 8. CDR1 and CDR2 (germline): LNHNV, YYDKDF (reference sequence). The CDR3 is CATSRDLAGEGGETQYF. CDR3 DNA sequence: TGTGCCACCAGCAGAGACCTAGCGGGGGAGGGAGGAGAGACCCAGTACTTC.

The chain recombines TRBV7-8 with TRBJ1-1; TRBD1 might be the D (5 bases). CDR3 size: 13 residues. Germline CDR1 is SGHVS and CDR2 is FQNEAQ. The V end was cut by 1 base, the J end by 3 bases, with 6 bases between. The CDR3 loop is CASSLEGHTEAFF. In DNA, the CDR3 is TGTGCCAGCAGCTTAGAGGGACACACTGAAGCTTTCTTT.

V is TRBV7-9 and J is TRBJ1-1; TRBD1 is a possible D gene (6 bases). V was pared by 5 bases and J by 5 bases, with 18 bases between. Germline V gene sequence: CDR1 SEHNR, CDR2 FQNEAQ (reference sequence). The CDR3 runs to 15 residues. The CDR3, as DNA: TGTGCCAGCAGCCTACCACGGGGGGCGGGAACTGAAGCTTTCTTT. This sequence encodes CASSLPRGAGTEAFF.

The CDR3, as DNA: TGCAGTGCCGGCAGGGCCCTTTACAATGAGCAGTTCTTC. It yields the protein CSAGRALYNEQFF. The chain combines TRBV29-1 with TRBJ2-1, with D possibly matching TRBD1 (5 bases). The germline V gene has CDR1 SQVTM and CDR2 ANQGSEA. CDR3 size: 13 residues.

V usage is TRBV7-2 and J usage is TRBJ2-3, with a tentative D call TRBD2 (5 bases). This CDR3 has 13 amino acids. Deletions cut 1 base from V and 5 bases from J, with 7 bases between. Germline-derived CDR1 and CDR2 are SGHTA and FQGNSA. The CDR3 coding sequence is TGTGCCAGCAGCTTAGTTCGGGAAGATACGCAGTATTTT. This translates into CASSLVREDTQYF.

The J gene is TRBJ2-7, the V gene TRBV28, with TRBD1 matching over 9 bases. CDR1 is MDHEN and CDR2 is SYDVKM in the germline V gene. This CDR3 spans 16 amino acids. V lost 6 bases to trimming and J lost 1 base; unmatched junction nucleotides: 10. CDR3 bases: TGTGCCAGCAGATCTACATACGGGACAGGGTCCTACGAGCAGTACTTC. Its protein is CASRSTYGTGSYEQYF.

The chain is built from TRBV6-5 and TRBJ1-1; D is perhaps TRBD1 (5 bases). Germline-derived CDR1 and CDR2 are MNHEY and SVGAGI. Trimming removed 1 base from V and 4 bases from J, with 7 bases in between. This CDR3 is 13 amino acids long. The CDR3 nucleotides are TGTGCCAGCAGTTACTTCGGGGCCACTGAAGCTTTCTTT. It codes for CASSYFGATEAFF.

This clone has only a few counts. The rearrangement links TRBV4-1 to TRBJ2-7; no reliable D call. Deletions cut 1 base from V and 4 bases from J, with 11 bases between. The germline gives CDR1 MGHRA, CDR2 YSYEKL. The CDR3 covers 14 residues. The CDR3 sequence: CASSQAARIYEQYF. For the CDR3, the DNA is TGCGCCAGCAGCCAAGCGGCCAGGATATACGAGCAGTACTTC.

This chain connects TRBV7-9 to TRBJ1-5; the D gene is possibly TRBD1 (6 bases). Trimming removed 5 bases from V and 3 bases from J, with 11 bases in between. Looked up from germline, CDR1 is SEHNR and CDR2 is FQNEAQ (reference sequence). The length of the CDR3 is 14 residues. The CDR3 sequence is CASSHGQNNQPQHF. For the CDR3, the DNA is TGTGCCAGCAGCCACGGACAGAACAATCAGCCCCAGCATTTT.

The V gene is TRBV5-6, the J gene TRBJ2-1; 10 nucleotides agree with TRBD1. V lost 6 bases, J lost 8 bases, and 11 bases stayed unmatched. Germline V gene sequence: CDR1 SGHDT, CDR2 YYEEEE. The CDR3 is 15 amino acids. CDR3 nucleotides: TGTGCCAGCATACTAAACCGGGACAGGGGTGATGAGCAGTTCTTC. Encoded protein: CASILNRDRGDEQFF.

V gene TRBV5-1 combines with J gene TRBJ1-5; possibly TRBD1 for D (6 bases). V lost 1 base and J lost 5, with 13 bases in between. Germline CDR1 SGHRS, CDR2 YFSETQ. This CDR3 has 15 amino acids. This chain's CDR3 is CASSLSGGHHQPQHF. CDR3 sequence (DNA): TGCGCCAGCAGCTTGAGTGGGGGGCACCATCAGCCCCAGCATTTT.

This clone was detected a few times. The chain uses TRBV30 and TRBJ2-3; 8 bases are a match to TRBD2. The germline CDR1 and CDR2 sequences are GTSNPN and SVGIG (reference sequence). V trimming: 8 bases; J trimming: 0 bases; junction bases outside the gene matches: 4. There are 13 residues in the CDR3. For the CDR3, the DNA is TGTGCCGGCGGGGGGCCTAGCACAGATACGCAGTATTTT. Amino acids: CAGGGPSTDTQYF.

As regards this clone: Because the CDR3 is missing its conserved closing phenylalanine or tryptophan, this is likely a read error. The chain couples TRBV23-1 to TRBJ2-4; D unclear. TRBV23-1 is assigned to the ORF class and has an uncertain function. There are 15 residues in the CDR3. Trimming took 6 bases from V and 0 from J, leaving 12 bases between them. CDR3 nucleotides: TGCGCCAGCAGAGTCAGGAGACTAGCCAAAAACATTCAGTACCTC. Its translation: CASRVRRLAKNIQYL.